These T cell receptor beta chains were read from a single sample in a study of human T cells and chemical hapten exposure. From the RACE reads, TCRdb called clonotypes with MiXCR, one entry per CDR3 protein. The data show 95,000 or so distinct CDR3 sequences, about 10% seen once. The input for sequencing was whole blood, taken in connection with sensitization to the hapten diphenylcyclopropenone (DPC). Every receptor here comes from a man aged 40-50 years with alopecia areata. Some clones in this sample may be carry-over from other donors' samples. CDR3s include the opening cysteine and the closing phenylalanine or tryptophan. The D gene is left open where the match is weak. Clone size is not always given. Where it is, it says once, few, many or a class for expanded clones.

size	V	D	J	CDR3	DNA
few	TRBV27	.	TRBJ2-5	CASRQQGKETQYF	TGTGCCAGCAGACAACAGGGTAAAGAGACCCAGTACTTC
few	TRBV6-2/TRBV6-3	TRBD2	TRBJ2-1	CASSRLHLAGANEQFF	TGTGCCAGCAGTCGCCTGCACCTAGCGGGAGCCAATGAGCAGTTCTTC
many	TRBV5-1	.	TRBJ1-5	CASSLESNQPQHF	TGCGCCAGCAGCTTGGAAAGCAATCAGCCCCAGCATTTT
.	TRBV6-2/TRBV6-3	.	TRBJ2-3	CASSYSTRGDTQYF	TGTGCCAGCAGTTACTCGACCAGGGGAGATACGCAGTATTTT
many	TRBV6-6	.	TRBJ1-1	CASSYSSSNTEAFF	TGTGCCAGCAGTTACTCGTCTTCGAACACTGAAGCTTTCTTT
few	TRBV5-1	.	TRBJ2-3	CASSFGGAGTDTQYF	TGCGCCAGCAGCTTTGGAGGAGCGGGCACAGATACGCAGTATTTT
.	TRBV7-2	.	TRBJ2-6	CASSSRQALSGANVLTF	TGTGCCAGCAGCTCTCGACAGGCCCTCTCTGGGGCCAACGTCCTGACTTTC
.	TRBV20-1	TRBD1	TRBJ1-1	CSAEPGQMNTEAFF	TGCAGTGCTGAGCCGGGACAGATGAACACTGAAGCTTTCTTT
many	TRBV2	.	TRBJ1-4	CASSQHRDTNEKLFF	TGTGCCAGCAGTCAACACCGGGACACTAATGAAAAACTGTTTTTT
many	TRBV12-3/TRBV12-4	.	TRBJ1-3	CASSLPVTAGNTIYF	TGTGCCAGCAGTTTACCGGTAACGGCTGGAAACACCATATATTTT
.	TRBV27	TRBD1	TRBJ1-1	CASGIPTGGSNTEAFF	TGTGCCAGCGGAATCCCGACAGGGGGATCGAACACTGAAGCTTTCTTT
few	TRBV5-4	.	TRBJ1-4	CASSLEGYNEKLFF	TGTGCCAGCAGCTTGGAGGGATATAATGAAAAACTGTTTTTT
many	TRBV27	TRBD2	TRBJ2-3	CASSSGTSGRVAQYF	TGTGCCAGCAGTTCTGGGACTAGCGGGAGGGTGGCGCAGTATTTT
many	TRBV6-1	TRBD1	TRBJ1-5	CASAGQGTDQPQHF	TGTGCCAGCGCGGGACAGGGGACCGATCAGCCCCAGCATTTT
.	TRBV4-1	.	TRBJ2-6	CASSQDSGAGANVLTF	TGCGCCAGCAGCCAAGATTCCGGAGCGGGGGCCAACGTCCTGACTTTC
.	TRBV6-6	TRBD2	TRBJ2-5	CASSYPLAGPTHQETQYF	TGTGCCAGCAGTTATCCCCTAGCGGGCCCGACTCACCAAGAGACCCAGTACTTC
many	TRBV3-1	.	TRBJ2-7	CASSQGARSYEQYF	TGTGCCAGCAGCCAAGGAGCGCGATCCTACGAGCAGTACTTC
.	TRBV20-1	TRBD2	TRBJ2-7	CSASLAGGPREQYF	TGCAGTGCTAGTCTAGCGGGAGGGCCGAGGGAGCAGTACTTC
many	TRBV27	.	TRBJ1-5	CASSLTGINQPQHF	TGTGCCAGCAGTTTAACGGGGATCAATCAGCCCCAGCATTTT
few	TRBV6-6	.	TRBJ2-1	CASRPPPEQGPPEQFF	TGTGCCAGCAGGCCCCCCCCCGAACAGGGACCTCCTGAGCAGTTCTTC
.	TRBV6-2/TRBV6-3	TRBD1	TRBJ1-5	CASRVTGDQPQHF	TGTGCCAGCAGGGTGACAGGGGATCAGCCCCAGCATTTT
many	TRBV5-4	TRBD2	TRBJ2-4	CASSFSGSSKGENIQYF	TGTGCCAGCAGCTTTAGCGGGTCTAGCAAAGGAGAAAACATTCAGTACTTC
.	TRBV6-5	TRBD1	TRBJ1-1	CASGGQANTEAFF	TGTGCCAGCGGGGGACAGGCGAACACTGAAGCTTTCTTT
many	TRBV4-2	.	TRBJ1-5	CASSQTRENQPQHF	TGTGCCAGCAGCCAAACCAGGGAAAATCAGCCCCAGCATTTT
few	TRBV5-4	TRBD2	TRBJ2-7	CASSFRLAGMVYEQYF	TGTGCCAGCAGCTTCAGACTAGCGGGTATGGTCTACGAGCAGTACTTC
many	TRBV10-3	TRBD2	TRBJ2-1	CAISGGTSGAQFF	TGTGCCATCAGTGGCGGGACTAGCGGTGCCCAGTTCTTC
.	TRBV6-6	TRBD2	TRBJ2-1	CASSRTSGRCGEQFF	TGTGCCAGCAGTCGTACCAGCGGGAGGTGTGGTGAGCAGTTCTTC